This T cell receptor beta chain emerged from a study of post-analysis software for immune sequencing data. Overall study: In terms of disease course, relapsing-remitting, secondary progressive and progressive-relapsing multiple sclerosis were included.

Broader study findings: Among a few TRBV segments more frequent in patients than controls were TRBV5-6, TRBV5-1 and TRBV20-1. Controls' normalized Chao1 diversity significantly exceeded that of multiple sclerosis patients.

A note on this clonotype: Its antigen is not identified.

Incorporated into the TCR beta cDNA libraries were unique molecular identifiers, which served to reduce PCR and sequencing biases. Researchers reported 550,000 or so cDNA molecules coming from approximately 0.95 to 9.8 million T cells. TCRdb reanalysed the PCR reads using MiXCR and keeps one entry per CDR3 protein. Of fewer than 550,000 distinct CDR3 sequences listed, 34% were seen once; the top ten hold under 7%. The CDR3 runs to 19 residues. The trim removed 3 bases at V and 0 bases at J, leaving 12 bases unmatched. Sequencing used blood. This receptor was taken from a girl aged 2-17 years with multiple sclerosis. V and J are TRBV12-3 or TRBV12-4 and TRBJ1-5, with 9 positions matching TRBD1. The CDR3 sequence: CASSFSGPGTGLSNQPQHF. CDR3 coding DNA: TGTGCCAGCAGTTTTTCCGGGCCTGGGACAGGGCTTAGCAATCAGCCCCAGCATTTT.